This record looks at one T cell receptor (beta chain) sequence and its context. Its specificity is unknown. These data originate in a study of regulatory T cells in long-lasting Graves disease. Study details: Persistent cases took antithyroid drugs over 5 years and stayed TSH receptor antibody positive.

Time point denoted: persistent/refractory GD, antithyroid drugs over 5 years with positive TRAb. RNA extracted from PBMCs served as the sequencing template. With iRepertoire HTBI primers and Arm-PCR of CDR3 regions, TCR beta libraries were built. TCRdb re-called the multiplex PCR reads with MiXCR, one entry per CDR3 protein. The sample contains over 450,000 distinct CDR3 sequences, roughly a fifth of which appear only once. Looked up from germline, CDR1 is SGDLS and CDR2 is YYNGEE. CDR3 length equals 15 residues. V lost 3 bases to trimming and J lost 0 bases; unmatched junction nucleotides: 5. Study results and limitations: Results may be inaccurate due to the small sample size.

The chain carries TRBV9 and TRBJ2-7; the match to TRBD1 covers 8 bases. This TCR derives from a female donor with Graves disease. This material consisted of peripheral blood mononuclear cells (PBMCs), taken when the disease was refractory, from a patient treated with antithyroid drugs. CDR3 sequence reads: CASSGRTGNSYEQYF. CDR3 nucleotide sequence: TGTGCCAGCAGCGGCCGGACAGGGAACTCCTACGAGCAGTACTTC.